Sequencing of this T cell receptor beta chain was carried out in a study of T cell responses to AZD1222 COVID-19 vaccine. Findings of the study overall: Spike-specific TCR breadth rose after two AZD1222 doses, and depth rose as well. At 160-218 and 743-854, vaccine-associated CD4 TCRs were dominant, and they spanned spike.

CDR1 and CDR2 (germline): MNHEY, SVGAGI. V was shortened by 8 bases and J by 9 bases, with 17 bases between the two germline ends. CDR3 length: 13 amino acids. Pooled in the analysis were second doses at about 4 or about 12 weeks. On this clone: Antigen: not known.

Profiled with immunoSEQ multiplex PCR; TCRdb holds only in-frame clones, not every one. The table has approximately 100,000 clones, around 90% seen once. This clonotype was obtained from an adult who received the AZD1222 COVID-19 vaccine. The gene calls are TRBV6-5 and TRBJ1-3, with D perhaps matching TRBD1 (5 bases). The material sequenced was peripheral blood, taken 28 days after the second AZD1222 dose. CDR3: CASGPRTLGTIYF. The CDR3 bases are TGTGCCAGCGGCCCTCGGACATTAGGCACCATATATTTT.